This is a list of T cell receptor beta chains from one sample in a study of T cell responses to AZD1222 COVID-19 vaccine. TCRdb's table, derived via immunoSEQ multiplex PCR, lists solely in-frame clones and lacks some. Counted here are over 130,000 clones, 80% to 90% occurring once; the ten biggest clones make up approximately 3.4%. The specimen comprised peripheral blood, sampled on day 0 of AZD1222 vaccination. These TCRs come from an adult in good health. Each CDR3 is given with its conserved first and last residue. Fields, in order: clone size, V gene, CDR3 length, D gene, CDR3 protein. D genes are given only for firm matches. The size of a clone is reported for some rows only, either as once, few or many, or as a class for expanded clones.

-	TRBV30	13	-	CAWIAGKNTEAFF
-	TRBV7-8	14	-	CASSLAFRDPEAFF
once	TRBV18	15	TRBD1	CASSEGQGASYTIYF
-	TRBV4-2	16	TRBD2	CASSPGTGLADYEQYF
-	TRBV6-1	17	-	CASSEMARSSYNSPLHF
-	TRBV19	14	-	CASSARGAVYGYTF
-	TRBV6-5	15	-	CASSYSRGRGDEQFF
-	TRBV4-2	16	TRBD2	CASSLGLAGLKNIQYF
-	TRBV29-1	13	-	CSGDTGIQGGYTF
-	TRBV29-1	13	-	CSVGSVTNYGYTF
-	TRBV3-1/TRBV3-2	14	TRBD1	CASSYPGTVYGYTF
-	TRBV6-5	14	TRBD2	CASRGDYRADTQYF
-	TRBV5-1	15	-	CASSHNTVMNTEAFF
once	TRBV7-9	14	-	CASSLGSTNYGYTF
-	TRBV9	11	-	CASSGADTQYF
-	TRBV7-9	15	-	CASSLRDPSTGELFF
-	TRBV28	12	-	CASSHDRGEQFF
-	TRBV10-3	13	TRBD1	CAIRGTGNTEAFF
-	TRBV6-2/TRBV6-3	17	-	CASSYSIKGGSTYEQYF
-	TRBV10-3	14	TRBD1	CAIRGQGAKETQYF
-	TRBV4-2	16	TRBD2	CASSLSPSGNTDTQYF
-	TRBV28	12	-	CASARRRTEQYF
once	TRBV5-1	17	TRBD2	CASRTGTSGSPQETQYF
-	TRBV3-1/TRBV3-2	15	TRBD1	CASSQVGTGRGGYTF
-	TRBV15	14	-	CATSREAGYNEQFF